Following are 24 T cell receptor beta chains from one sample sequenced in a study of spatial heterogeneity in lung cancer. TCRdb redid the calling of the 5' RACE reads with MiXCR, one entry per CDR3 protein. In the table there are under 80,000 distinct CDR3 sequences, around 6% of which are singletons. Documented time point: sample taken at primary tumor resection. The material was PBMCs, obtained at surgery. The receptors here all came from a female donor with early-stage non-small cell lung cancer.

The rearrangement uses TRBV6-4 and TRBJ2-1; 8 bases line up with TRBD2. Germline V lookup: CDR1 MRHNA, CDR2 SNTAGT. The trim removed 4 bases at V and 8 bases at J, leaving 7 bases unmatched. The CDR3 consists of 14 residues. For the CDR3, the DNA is TGTGCCAGCAGTGCCGGGACTAGGCATGATGAGCAGTTCTTC. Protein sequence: CASSAGTRHDEQFF.

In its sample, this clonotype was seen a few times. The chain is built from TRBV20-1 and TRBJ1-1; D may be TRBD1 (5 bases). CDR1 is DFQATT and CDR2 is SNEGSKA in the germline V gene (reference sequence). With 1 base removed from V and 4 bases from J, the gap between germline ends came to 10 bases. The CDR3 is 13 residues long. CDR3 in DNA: TGCAGTGCTAGAGGGGGGGTGGGCACTGAAGCTTTCTTT. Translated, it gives CSARGGVGTEAFF.

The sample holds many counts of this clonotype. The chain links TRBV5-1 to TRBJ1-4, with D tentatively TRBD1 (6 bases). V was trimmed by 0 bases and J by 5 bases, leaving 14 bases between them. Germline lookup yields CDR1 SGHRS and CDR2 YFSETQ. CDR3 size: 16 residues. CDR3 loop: CASSLAPQGANEKLFF. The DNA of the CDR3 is TGCGCCAGCAGCTTGGCTCCACAGGGAGCGAATGAAAAACTGTTTTTT.

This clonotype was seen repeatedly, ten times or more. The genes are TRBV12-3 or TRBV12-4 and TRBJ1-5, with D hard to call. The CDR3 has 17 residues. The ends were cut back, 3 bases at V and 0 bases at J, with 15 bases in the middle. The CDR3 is CASSFAYWIYSNQPQHF. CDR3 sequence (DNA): TGTGCCAGCAGTTTCGCTTATTGGATCTATAGCAATCAGCCCCAGCATTTT.

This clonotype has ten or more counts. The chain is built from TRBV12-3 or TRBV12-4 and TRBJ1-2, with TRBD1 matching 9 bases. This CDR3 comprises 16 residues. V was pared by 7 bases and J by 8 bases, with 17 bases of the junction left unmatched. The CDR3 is CASTPYRDRASGGYTF. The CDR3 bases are TGTGCCAGCACCCCGTACCGGGACAGGGCATCTGGGGGCTACACCTTC.

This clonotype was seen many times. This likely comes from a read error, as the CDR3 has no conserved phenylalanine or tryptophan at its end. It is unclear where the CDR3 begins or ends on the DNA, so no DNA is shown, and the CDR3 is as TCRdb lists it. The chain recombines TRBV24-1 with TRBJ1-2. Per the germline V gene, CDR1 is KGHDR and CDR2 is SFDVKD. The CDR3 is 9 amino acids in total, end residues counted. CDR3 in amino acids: CATSDLGPT.

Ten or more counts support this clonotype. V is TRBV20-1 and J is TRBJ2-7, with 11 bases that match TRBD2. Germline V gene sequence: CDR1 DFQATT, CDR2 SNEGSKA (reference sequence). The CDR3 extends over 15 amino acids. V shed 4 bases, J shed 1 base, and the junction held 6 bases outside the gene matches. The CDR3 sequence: CSAISLAGVSYEQYF. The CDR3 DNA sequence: TGCAGTGCTATCTCACTAGCGGGAGTGTCCTACGAGCAGTACTTC.

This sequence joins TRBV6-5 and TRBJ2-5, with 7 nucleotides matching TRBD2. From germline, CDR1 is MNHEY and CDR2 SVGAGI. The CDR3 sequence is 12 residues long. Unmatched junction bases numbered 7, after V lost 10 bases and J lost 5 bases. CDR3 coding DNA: TGTGCCACCTCGGGGGGAAGCGAGACCCAGTACTTC. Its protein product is CATSGGSETQYF.

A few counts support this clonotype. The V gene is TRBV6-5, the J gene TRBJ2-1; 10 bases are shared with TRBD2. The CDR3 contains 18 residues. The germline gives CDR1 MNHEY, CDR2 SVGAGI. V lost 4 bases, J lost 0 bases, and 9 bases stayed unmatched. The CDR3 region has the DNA TGTGCCAGCAGTTCCCGGACTAGCGGACAAAGCTCCTACAATGAGCAGTTCTTC. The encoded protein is CASSSRTSGQSSYNEQFF.

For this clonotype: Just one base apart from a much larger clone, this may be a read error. The CDR3 loop reads CASSFGGKANEKLFF. The CDR3 DNA reads TGTGCCAGCAGCTTCGGAGGGAAGGCTAATGAAAAACTGTTTTTT. This chain uses TRBV5-4 with TRBJ1-4; the D is unclear. Germline assignment: CDR1 SGHNT and CDR2 YYREEE (reference sequence). CDR3 length: 15 residues. Trimming shortened V by 2 bases and J by 3 bases, and 11 bases separated the two germline ends.

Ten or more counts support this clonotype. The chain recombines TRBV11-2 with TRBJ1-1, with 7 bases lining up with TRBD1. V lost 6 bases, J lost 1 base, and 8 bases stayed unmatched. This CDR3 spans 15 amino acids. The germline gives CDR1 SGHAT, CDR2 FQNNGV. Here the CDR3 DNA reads TGTGCCAGCAGTAGCGTAGGGACAGAGAACACTGAAGCTTTCTTT. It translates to CASSSVGTENTEAFF.

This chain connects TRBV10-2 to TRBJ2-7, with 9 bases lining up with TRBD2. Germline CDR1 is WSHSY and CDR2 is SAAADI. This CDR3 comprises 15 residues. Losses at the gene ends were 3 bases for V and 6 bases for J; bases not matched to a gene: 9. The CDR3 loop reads CASSDALAGVSEQYF. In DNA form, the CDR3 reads TGCGCCAGCAGTGATGCACTAGCGGGTGTCTCCGAGCAGTACTTC.

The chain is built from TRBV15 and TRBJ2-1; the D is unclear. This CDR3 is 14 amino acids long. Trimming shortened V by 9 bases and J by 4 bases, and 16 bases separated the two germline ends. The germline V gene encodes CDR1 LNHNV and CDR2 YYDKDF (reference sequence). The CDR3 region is CATSLDVLYNEQFF. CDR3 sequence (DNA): TGTGCCACATCCTTGGATGTTCTATACAATGAGCAGTTCTTC.

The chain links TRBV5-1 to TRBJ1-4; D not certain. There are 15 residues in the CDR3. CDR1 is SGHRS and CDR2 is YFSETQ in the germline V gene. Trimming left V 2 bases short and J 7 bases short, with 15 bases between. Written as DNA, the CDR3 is TGCGCCAGCAGCTTTCAGAGCAGGAGCAGTGAAAAACTGTTTTTT. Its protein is CASSFQSRSSEKLFF.

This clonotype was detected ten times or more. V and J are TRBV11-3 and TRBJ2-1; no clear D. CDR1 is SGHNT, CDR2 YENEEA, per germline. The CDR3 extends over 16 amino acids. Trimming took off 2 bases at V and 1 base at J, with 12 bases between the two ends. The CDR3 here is CASSLYGVSSYNEQFF. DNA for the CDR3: TGTGCCAGCAGCTTATATGGGGTTTCTTCCTACAATGAGCAGTTCTTC. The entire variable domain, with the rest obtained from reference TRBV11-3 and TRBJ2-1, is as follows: EAGVVQSPRYKIIEKKQPVAFWCNPISGHNTLYWYLQNLGQGPELLIRYENEEAVDDSQLPKDRFSAERLKGVDSTLKIQPAELGDSAVYLCASSLYGVSSYNEQFFGPGTRLTVL.

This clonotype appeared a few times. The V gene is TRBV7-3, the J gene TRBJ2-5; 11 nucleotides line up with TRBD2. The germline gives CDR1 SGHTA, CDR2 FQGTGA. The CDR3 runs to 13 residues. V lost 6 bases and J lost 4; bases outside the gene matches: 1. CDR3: CASSGTSGETQYF. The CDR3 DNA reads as TGTGCCAGCAGTGGGACTAGCGGAGAGACCCAGTACTTC.

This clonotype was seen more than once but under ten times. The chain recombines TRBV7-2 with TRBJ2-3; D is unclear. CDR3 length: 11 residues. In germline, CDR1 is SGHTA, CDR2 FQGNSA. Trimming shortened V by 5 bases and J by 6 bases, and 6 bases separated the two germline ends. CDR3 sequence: CASSRPDTQYF. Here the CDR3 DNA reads TGTGCCAGCAGCCGGCCCGATACGCAGTATTTT.

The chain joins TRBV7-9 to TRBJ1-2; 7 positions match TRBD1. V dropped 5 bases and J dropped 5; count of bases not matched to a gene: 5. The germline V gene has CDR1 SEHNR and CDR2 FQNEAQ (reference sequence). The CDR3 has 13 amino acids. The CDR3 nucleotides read TGTGCCAGCAGCCGGCGGGACAGTTATGGCTACACCTTC. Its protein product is CASSRRDSYGYTF.

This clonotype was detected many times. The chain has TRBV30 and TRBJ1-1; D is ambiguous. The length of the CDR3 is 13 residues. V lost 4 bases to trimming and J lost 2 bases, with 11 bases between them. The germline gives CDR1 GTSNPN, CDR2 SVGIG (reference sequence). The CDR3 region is CAWTLAGNTEAFF. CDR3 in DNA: TGTGCCTGGACCCTTGCGGGTAACACTGAAGCTTTCTTT.

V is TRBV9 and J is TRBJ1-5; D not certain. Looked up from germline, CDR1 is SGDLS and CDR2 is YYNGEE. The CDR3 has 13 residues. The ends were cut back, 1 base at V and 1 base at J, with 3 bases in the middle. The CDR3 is CASSVSSNQPQHF. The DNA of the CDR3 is TGTGCCAGCAGCGTATCGAGCAATCAGCCCCAGCATTTT.

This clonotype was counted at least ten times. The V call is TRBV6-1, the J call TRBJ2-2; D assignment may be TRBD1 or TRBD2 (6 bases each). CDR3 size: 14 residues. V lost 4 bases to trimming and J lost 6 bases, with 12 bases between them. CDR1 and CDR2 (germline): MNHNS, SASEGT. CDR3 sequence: CASSAERGAGELFF. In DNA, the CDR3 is TGTGCCAGCAGTGCGGAGAGGGGGGCCGGGGAGCTGTTTTTT.

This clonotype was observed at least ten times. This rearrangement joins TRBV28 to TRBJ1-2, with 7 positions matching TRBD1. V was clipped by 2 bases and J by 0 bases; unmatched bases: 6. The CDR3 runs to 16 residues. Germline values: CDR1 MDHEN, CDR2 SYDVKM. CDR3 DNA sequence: TGTGCCAGCAGTTTACTCCCCGGGACAGCTAACTATGGCTACACCTTC. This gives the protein CASSLLPGTANYGYTF.

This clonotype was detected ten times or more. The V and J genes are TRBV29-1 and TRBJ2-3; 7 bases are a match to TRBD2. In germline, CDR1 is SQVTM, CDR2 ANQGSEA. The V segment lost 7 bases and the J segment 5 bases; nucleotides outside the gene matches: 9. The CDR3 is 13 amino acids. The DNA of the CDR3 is TGCAGCGCCGGTGGGGGACTAAGAGATACGCAGTATTTT. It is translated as CSAGGGLRDTQYF.

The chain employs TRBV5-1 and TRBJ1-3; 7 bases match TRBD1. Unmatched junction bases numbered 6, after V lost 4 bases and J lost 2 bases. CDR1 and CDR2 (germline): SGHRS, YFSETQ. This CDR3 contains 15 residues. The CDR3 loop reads CASSLPTGAGNTIYF. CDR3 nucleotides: TGCGCCAGCAGCCTACCAACAGGGGCTGGAAACACCATATATTTT.